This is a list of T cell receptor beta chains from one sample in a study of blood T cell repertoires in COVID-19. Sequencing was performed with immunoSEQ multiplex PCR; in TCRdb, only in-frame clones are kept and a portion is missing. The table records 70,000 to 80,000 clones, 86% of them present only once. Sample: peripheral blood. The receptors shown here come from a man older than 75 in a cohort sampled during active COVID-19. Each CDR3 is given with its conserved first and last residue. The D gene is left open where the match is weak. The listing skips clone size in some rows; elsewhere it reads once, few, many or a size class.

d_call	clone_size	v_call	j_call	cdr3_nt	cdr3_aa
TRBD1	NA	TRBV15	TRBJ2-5	TGTGCCACCAGCAGGGCGTTGGACAGGGGATCGACCCAGTACTTC	CATSRALDRGSTQYF
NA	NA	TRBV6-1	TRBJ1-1	TGTGCCAGCAGACAGAGACAGACGAACACTGAAGCTTTCTTT	CASRQRQTNTEAFF
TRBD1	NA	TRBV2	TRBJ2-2	TGTGCCAGCAGTCGACAGGGAAACACCGGGGAGCTGTTTTTT	CASSRQGNTGELFF
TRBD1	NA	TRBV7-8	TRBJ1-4	TGTGCCAGCAGTCCAAACAACAGGGGGTTGTCTAATGAAAAACTGTTTTTT	CASSPNNRGLSNEKLFF
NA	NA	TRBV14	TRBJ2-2	TGTGCCAGCAGCCAAGTACGGCAGGGGCCCACCGGGGAGCTGTTTTTT	CASSQVRQGPTGELFF
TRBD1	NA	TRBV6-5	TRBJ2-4	TGTGCCAGCAGCCGTTACACAGGGGGCATTCAGTACTTC	CASSRYTGGIQYF
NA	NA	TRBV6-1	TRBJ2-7	TGTGCCAGCAGTGAATATGGCGGGCTCGAGCAGTACTTC	CASSEYGGLEQYF
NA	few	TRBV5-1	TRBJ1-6	TGCGCCAGCACCTTGGTAGATCTATCCTATAATTCACCCCTCCACTTT	CASTLVDLSYNSPLHF
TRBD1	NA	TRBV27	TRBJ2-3	TGTGCCAGCAGTTTACTTAGGGACAGGGGCACAGATACGCAGTATTTT	CASSLLRDRGTDTQYF
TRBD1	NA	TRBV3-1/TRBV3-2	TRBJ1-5	TGTGCCAGCAGCCATGGACAGGGGGTCAATCAGCCCCAGCATTTT	CASSHGQGVNQPQHF
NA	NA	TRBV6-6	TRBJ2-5	TGTGCCAGCAGTTACAAGGCCAGGGTGGAGACCCAGTACTTC	CASSYKARVETQYF